Shown below are 25 T cell receptor beta chains from a single sample sequenced in a study of cytomegalovirus exposure and HLA in healthy donors. The study ran its PCR with 60 Vbeta and 13 Jbeta primers. Libraries were prepared by immunoSEQ multiplex PCR; TCRdb keeps only in-frame clonotypes and omits some of them. The table has about 130,000 clones, 60% to 80% seen once; the top ten hold roughly 7.2%. Sequencing used PBMCs. The receptors stem from a male donor in good health and CMV-seronegative.

The chain joins TRBV19 to TRBJ1-1; a weak D match, TRBD1 (6 bases). Trimming left V 5 bases short and J 8 bases short, with 15 bases between. Germline V gene data show CDR1 as LNHDA and CDR2 as SQIVND (reference sequence). This CDR3 is built from 13 residues. Written as DNA, the CDR3 is TGTGCCAGTAGTGCCCTCAGGGGTGGGGAAGCTTTCTTT. It codes for CASSALRGGEAFF.

The genes are TRBV5-4 and TRBJ2-5, with 13 bases matching TRBD2. The V and J ends lost 5 bases and 4 bases, in that order; junction bases with no gene match: 11. Germline V gene data show CDR1 as SGHNT and CDR2 as YYREEE (reference sequence). The CDR3 sequence is 17 residues long. CDR3 nucleotides: TGTGCCAGCAGTCCTGCGAGGACTAGCGGGAGAGGAGAGACCCAGTACTTC. This encodes CASSPARTSGRGETQYF.

This sequence joins TRBV6-4 and TRBJ2-2; D is ambiguous. This CDR3 contains 16 residues. Per the germline V gene, CDR1 is MRHNA and CDR2 is SNTAGT. V was pared by 2 bases and J by 0 bases, with 10 bases between. The CDR3 bases are TGTGCCAGCAGTGACCTGGGCACCGCGAACACCGGGGAGCTGTTTTTT. It codes for CASSDLGTANTGELFF.

The chain couples TRBV28 to TRBJ2-7; D possibly corresponds to TRBD1 (5 bases). The CDR3 contains 15 residues. Germline CDR1 MDHEN, CDR2 SYDVKM. V dropped 5 bases and J dropped 4 bases, with 18 bases sitting between them. CDR3 amino acids: CASSLPGTGSYEQYF. CDR3 in DNA: TGTGCCAGCAGTCTCCCCGGTACAGGATCGTACGAGCAGTACTTC.

The chain has TRBV28 and TRBJ2-1; D possibly corresponds to TRBD2 (5 bases). In germline, CDR1 is MDHEN, CDR2 SYDVKM. This CDR3 has 14 residues. V lost 10 bases and J 3 bases, leaving 16 bases between the germline ends. This CDR3 reads CAITAGAYYNEQFF. Here the CDR3 DNA reads TGTGCCATCACCGCGGGTGCGTACTACAATGAGCAGTTCTTC.

This clone has only a few counts. The chain is built from TRBV27 and TRBJ2-1, with 8 positions matching TRBD1. V shed 2 bases, J shed 4 bases, and the junction held 4 bases outside the gene matches. CDR1 MNHEY and CDR2 SMNVEV come from the germline V gene (reference sequence). CDR3 length: 15 residues. The CDR3 bases are TGTGCCAGCAGTTTAGGGGGACAGGTATACAATGAGCAGTTCTTC. This encodes CASSLGGQVYNEQFF.

This chain links TRBV5-1 with TRBJ2-6; 7 bases fit TRBD1. Trimming cost V 5 bases and J 0 bases; bases outside gene matches: 11. The CDR3 runs 18 residues. The germline gives CDR1 SGHRS, CDR2 YFSETQ. CDR3 amino acids: CASRGPRTGYSGANVLTF. The DNA for the CDR3 is TGCGCCAGCAGGGGGCCAAGGACAGGCTACTCTGGGGCCAACGTCCTGACTTTC.

This clone was seen a few times. The genes are TRBV7-9 and TRBJ2-5; TRBD2 aligns across 10 bases. Trimming cost V 5 bases and J 6 bases; bases outside gene matches: 6. The CDR3 consists of 14 residues. The V gene's germline CDR1 is SEHNR and CDR2 FQNEAQ (reference sequence). The CDR3 protein is CASSHQREGKTQYF. CDR3 DNA: TGTGCCAGCAGCCACCAGCGGGAGGGAAAGACCCAGTACTTC.

The chain combines TRBV9 with TRBJ2-1; D possibly corresponds to TRBD2 (7 bases). From germline, CDR1 is SGDLS and CDR2 YYNGEE. With 0 bases removed from V and 3 bases from J, the gap between germline ends came to 19 bases. The CDR3 is 18 amino acids. CDR3 region: CASSVEGGGGGLYNEQFF. The CDR3 bases are TGTGCCAGCAGCGTAGAGGGGGGAGGGGGAGGGCTCTACAATGAGCAGTTCTTC. The full variable domain, its missing parts supplied by reference TRBV9 and TRBJ2-1, is DSGVTQTPKHLITATGQRVTLRCSPRSGDLSVYWYQQSLDQGLQFLIQYYNGEERAKGNILERFSAQQFPDLHSELNLSSLELGDSALYFCASSVEGGGGGLYNEQFFGPGTRLTVL.

This chain joins TRBV15 and TRBJ2-1; 9 positions agree with TRBD2. Losses at the gene ends were 2 bases for V and 5 bases for J; bases not matched to a gene: 10. CDR3 size: 17 residues. Germline V gene data show CDR1 as LNHNV and CDR2 as YYDKDF (reference sequence). The DNA for the CDR3 is TGTGCCACCAGCAGATCCACTAGCGGGTCGAACCACAATGAGCAGTTCTTC. Translated, it gives CATSRSTSGSNHNEQFF.

The chain's CDR3 is CASSLVGTRDRYADTQYF. The CDR3, as DNA: TGTGCCAGCAGCTTAGTGGGCACCCGGGACAGGTACGCAGATACGCAGTATTTT. The chain employs TRBV13 and TRBJ2-3; 8 nucleotides line up with TRBD1. Germline-derived CDR1 and CDR2 are PRHDT and FYEKMQ (reference sequence). With V trimmed by 1 base and J by 4 bases, 13 bases remained unmatched. The CDR3 extends over 18 amino acids.

The CDR3 protein is CASSQRRQASSGNTIYF. The DNA of the CDR3 is TGCGCCAGCAGCCAAAGGAGACAGGCCTCCTCTGGAAACACCATATATTTT. This chain uses TRBV4-1 with TRBJ1-3; maybe TRBD1 (6 bases). Trimming left V 2 bases short and J 0 bases short, with 14 bases between. The V gene's germline CDR1 is MGHRA and CDR2 YSYEKL. The CDR3 has 17 residues.

The rearrangement joins TRBV19 to TRBJ2-1, with TRBD2 as a possible D gene (6 bases). The CDR3 sequence is 14 residues long. V was clipped by 6 bases and J by 9 bases, with 18 bases between them. The germline gives CDR1 LNHDA, CDR2 SQIVND (reference sequence). CDR3 in amino acids: CASSLGPGGVEQFF. The DNA of the CDR3 is TGTGCCAGTAGCCTAGGACCAGGAGGGGTTGAGCAGTTCTTC.

This clone appeared a single time. The chain carries TRBV11-2 and TRBJ1-4; D ambiguous. The CDR3 contains 15 residues. Germline V gene sequence: CDR1 SGHAT, CDR2 FQNNGV. Trimming removed 5 bases from V and 3 bases from J, with 13 bases in between. The CDR3 region has the DNA TGTGCCAGCAGCCAGACTCGTAACCCTAATGAAAAACTGTTTTTT. Its protein is CASSQTRNPNEKLFF.

In this sample, this clone turned up a few times. The chain couples TRBV19 to TRBJ2-5; 8 nucleotides agree with TRBD1. Germline CDR1 LNHDA, CDR2 SQIVND (reference sequence). Trimming removed 6 bases from V and 7 bases from J; junction bases left unmatched: 10. The CDR3 consists of 14 residues. Written as DNA, the CDR3 is TGTGCCAGTAGCGGACAGGGAATGGCCGGGACCCAGTACTTC. Protein sequence: CASSGQGMAGTQYF. Drawing the rest from reference TRBV19 and TRBJ2-5, the complete variable domain is DGGITQSPKYLFRKEGQNVTLSCEQNLNHDAMYWYRQDPGQGLRLIYYSQIVNDFQKGDIAEGYSVSREKKESFPLTVTSAQKNPTAFYLCASSGQGMAGTQYFGPGTRLLVL.

For the CDR3, the DNA is TGTGCCAGCAGTCCGGGACACGTCTCTGGAAACACCATATATTTT. Amino acid sequence: CASSPGHVSGNTIYF. V is TRBV28 and J is TRBJ1-3; D might be TRBD1 (6 bases). CDR1 is MDHEN and CDR2 is SYDVKM in the germline V gene. Between the trimmed V and J ends, which lost 5 bases and 0 bases, there was a span of 11 bases. The CDR3 has 15 residues.

The V call is TRBV9, the J call TRBJ1-6; perhaps TRBD1 as D (6 bases). V was cut by 5 bases and J by 5 bases, with 11 bases left in between. The CDR3 length is 14 residues. From germline, CDR1 is SGDLS and CDR2 YYNGEE. The CDR3 loop reads CASSVRTDNSPLHF. CDR3 sequence (DNA): TGTGCCAGCAGTGTCAGGACAGATAATTCACCCCTCCACTTT.

V gene TRBV5-4 combines with J gene TRBJ2-3; a weak D match, TRBD1 (5 bases). This CDR3 spans 14 amino acids. V lost 4 bases to trimming and J lost 2 bases, with 11 bases between them. Looked up from germline, CDR1 is SGHNT and CDR2 is YYREEE (reference sequence). The CDR3 loop is CASSLQQDTDTQYF. The CDR3 coding sequence is TGTGCCAGCAGCCTCCAACAGGACACAGATACGCAGTATTTT. Together with reference TRBV5-4 and TRBJ2-3, the CDR3 gives the full variable domain: ETGVTQSPTHLIKTRGQQVTLRCSSQSGHNTVSWYQQALGQGPQFIFQYYREEENGRGNFPPRFSGLQFPNYSSELNVNALELDDSALYLCASSLQQDTDTQYFGPGTRLTVL.

Here the CDR3 reads CASSTRDRGRVNYGYTF. The DNA for the CDR3 is TGTGCCAGCAGCACCCGGGACAGGGGGCGCGTTAACTATGGCTACACCTTC. The chain combines TRBV7-2 with TRBJ1-2; 12 bases match TRBD1. CDR3 length: 17 residues. Germline CDR1 SGHTA, CDR2 FQGNSA. Unmatched junction bases numbered 8, after V lost 5 bases and J lost 1 base.

The rearrangement uses TRBV28 and TRBJ2-3; possible D gene TRBD1, 6 bases. The length of the CDR3 is 16 residues. V lost 5 bases to trimming and J lost 0 bases, with 15 bases between them. Germline V gives CDR1 MDHEN, CDR2 SYDVKM. The CDR3 protein is CASSALGAGSTDTQYF. The CDR3 coding sequence is TGTGCCAGCAGTGCTCTGGGGGCCGGGAGCACAGATACGCAGTATTTT. The variable domain in full, with the rest retrieved from reference TRBV28 and TRBJ2-3, is DVKVTQSSRYLVKRTGEKVFLECVQDMDHENMFWYRQDPGLGLRLIYFSYDVKMKEKGDIPEGYSVSREKKERFSLILESASTNQTSMYLCASSALGAGSTDTQYFGPGTRLTVL.

V gene TRBV27 combines with J gene TRBJ2-1; maybe TRBD2 (5 bases). Trimming stripped 1 base from V and 7 bases from J, with 17 bases between. The CDR3 has 16 residues. CDR1 MNHEY and CDR2 SMNVEV come from the germline V gene (reference sequence). CDR3 in amino acids: CASSLYSGSMANEQFF. The CDR3 region has the DNA TGTGCCAGCAGTTTATATTCGGGATCTATGGCTAATGAGCAGTTCTTC.

Only a few counts were recorded for this clone. This chain connects TRBV11-3 to TRBJ2-7; 10 bases are shared with TRBD2. Germline lookup yields CDR1 SGHNT and CDR2 YENEEA. CDR3 length: 17 amino acids. V lost 5 bases and J lost 2; bases outside the gene matches: 12. The CDR3 nucleotides read TGTGCCAGCAGCCCCTCTTGGCGTAGCGGGAGGACCTACGAGCAGTACTTC. Residues: CASSPSWRSGRTYEQYF.

The CDR3 protein is CASMEGLEDTQYF. CDR3 DNA: TGTGCCAGCATGGAGGGACTTGAAGATACGCAGTATTTT. The chain couples TRBV28 to TRBJ2-3, with TRBD2 as a possible D gene (6 bases). Trimming cost V 7 bases and J 5 bases, with 13 bases left between them. The CDR3 length is 13 residues. Germline V lookup: CDR1 MDHEN, CDR2 SYDVKM.

The chain employs TRBV30 and TRBJ2-1; D not certain. Germline lookup yields CDR1 GTSNPN and CDR2 SVGIG (reference sequence). This CDR3 has 15 residues. Trimming pared 0 bases from V and 8 bases from J, leaving 17 bases between. The CDR3 region has the DNA TGTGCCTGGAGTGTTAGAAAACCCCGCGTCGATGAGCAGTTCTTC. Translation gives CAWSVRKPRVDEQFF.

V and J are TRBV28 and TRBJ1-5; 8 bases match TRBD1. After removal of 1 base from V and 7 bases from J, the junction contained 3 bases not matched to a gene. The length of the CDR3 is 14 residues. Germline CDR1 is MDHEN and CDR2 is SYDVKM. The CDR3 is CASSLSGGGQPQHF. As DNA, the CDR3 is TGTGCCAGCAGTTTATCAGGGGGCGGGCAGCCCCAGCATTTT. The variable domain in full, with the rest retrieved from reference TRBV28 and TRBJ1-5, is DVKVTQSSRYLVKRTGEKVFLECVQDMDHENMFWYRQDPGLGLRLIYFSYDVKMKEKGDIPEGYSVSREKKERFSLILESASTNQTSMYLCASSLSGGGQPQHFGDGTRLSIL.